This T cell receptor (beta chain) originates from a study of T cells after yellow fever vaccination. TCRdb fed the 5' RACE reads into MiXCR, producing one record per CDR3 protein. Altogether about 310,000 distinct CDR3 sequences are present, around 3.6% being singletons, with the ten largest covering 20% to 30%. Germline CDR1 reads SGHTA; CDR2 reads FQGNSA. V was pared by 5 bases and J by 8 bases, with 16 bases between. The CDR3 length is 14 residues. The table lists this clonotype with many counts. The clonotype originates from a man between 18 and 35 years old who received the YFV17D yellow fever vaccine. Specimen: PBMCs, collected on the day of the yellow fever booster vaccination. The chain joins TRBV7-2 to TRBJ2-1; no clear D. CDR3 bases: TGTGCCAGCAGCATTGTACCGTTGGTCGATGAGCAGTTCTTC. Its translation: CASSIVPLVDEQFF. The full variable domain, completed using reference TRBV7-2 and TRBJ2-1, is GAGVSQSPSNKVTEKGKDVELRCDPISGHTALYWYRQSLGQGLEFLIYFQGNSAPDKSGLPSDRFSAERTGGSVSTLTIQRTQQEDSAVYLCASSIVPLVDEQFFGPGTRLTVL.